This T cell receptor delta chain is drawn from a study of γδ T cells in repeated Plasmodium falciparum infection. Study information: Malian children with intense seasonal malaria exposure were compared with matched Australian children. Samples were taken at baseline, before some infections, and 21 days after each.

Gammadelta T cells were flow-sorted from PBMC into Vgamma9/Vdelta2+ and Vdelta2-negative populations for bulk analysis. As for this clone: The TCRdb protein comes from a much larger clone and disagrees with this DNA's translation at residue 6, likely due to a read error; the protein given here is derived from the DNA.

TCRdb reanalyzed the multiplex PCR reads using CATT. The sample holds around 52,000 delta-chain clones, around 1.7% seen once. Trimming removed 3 bases from V and 6 bases from J; junction bases left unmatched: 38. This CDR3 is 25 amino acids long. Germline CDR1 and CDR2: TSWWSYY and QGS. The receptor was isolated from a pool of human donors (malaria-infected and uninfected, not separated). Input material: gamma-delta T cells from blood. This chain links TRDV1 with TRDJ1, with 9 bases aligning to TRDD3. CDR3 nucleotides: TGTGCTCTTGGGGAGACCCTATTCCTACGTTGGGTGCCTGGGGGATCCCGCCTACGGGGCTATAAACTCATCTTT. It is translated as CALGETLFLRWVPGGSRLRGYKLIF.